Shown below are 15 T cell receptor beta chains from a single sample sequenced in a study of blood T cells in healthy people across ages. Primers used in a second PCR of roughly 7 to 11 cycles were a sample-barcoded 5' primer and a J-beta primer mix. MiXCR was run by TCRdb on the 5' RACE reads, yielding one entry per CDR3 protein. Of about 770,000 distinct CDR3 sequences listed, under 45% are singletons. The sample comprised blood. These receptors were obtained from a man in his 60s in good health.

A few counts support this clonotype. J is TRBJ1-6 and V is TRBV29-1; TRBD1 matches at 8 bases. Germline CDR1 is SQVTM and CDR2 is ANQGSEA. V trimming: 7 bases; J trimming: 11 bases; junction bases outside the gene matches: 10. The length of the CDR3 is 13 residues. The DNA of the CDR3 is TGCAGCGCCCTGACAGGGGCAGGTCCACCCCTCCACTTT. Its translation: CSALTGAGPPLHF.

This clonotype was detected only once. This may be a read error, as it is one base from a much larger clone. The chain has TRBV7-2 and TRBJ2-5; the D gene could be TRBD1 or TRBD2 (5 bases each). The J call may be in error: the DNA end matches TRBJ2-7 better. Germline V gene lookup returns CDR1 SGHTA and CDR2 FQGNSA. This CDR3 has 15 residues. The CDR3 DNA follows: TGTGCCAGCGGCGGCCACCGGGACGTAACCTACGAGCAGTACTTC. Protein sequence: CASGGHRDVTYEQYF.

The V gene is TRBV2, the J gene TRBJ2-2; D ambiguous. This CDR3 is built from 14 residues. V was pared by 6 bases and J by 6 bases, with 14 bases between. Germline values: CDR1 SNHLY, CDR2 FYNNEI. The CDR3 protein is CASRPQSFPGELFF. Here the CDR3 DNA reads TGTGCCAGCAGACCACAGAGTTTCCCCGGGGAGCTGTTTTTT.

This clonotype has only a few counts. The chain carries TRBV12-3 or TRBV12-4 and TRBJ2-1, with 10 bases matching TRBD2. The CDR3 is 15 amino acids. V lost 1 base, J lost 8 bases, and 5 bases stayed unmatched. The CDR3 DNA reads TGTGCCAGCAGTTTAGGCAGCGGGGGGGCATATGAGCAGTTCTTC. As protein: CASSLGSGGAYEQFF.

This clonotype was recorded once. This sequence joins TRBV20-1 and TRBJ2-7, with D perhaps matching TRBD1 (6 bases). CDR1 and CDR2 (germline): DFQATT, SNEGSKA (reference sequence). This CDR3 is built from 14 residues. V lost 1 base and J lost 3, with 13 bases in between. As DNA, the CDR3 is TGCAGTGCTAGAGGTCCGGGACACATCTACGAGCAGTACTTC. It is translated as CSARGPGHIYEQYF.

CDR3 amino acids: CASSARGNHDEQYF. Here the CDR3 DNA reads TGTGCCAGCAGCGCCAGGGGGAACCATGACGAGCAGTACTTC. This chain links TRBV9 with TRBJ2-5; 7 bases line up with TRBD1. The J call could be wrong; TRBJ2-7 is a better fit for the DNA end. Germline loops: CDR1 SGDLS, CDR2 YYNGEE. This CDR3 has 14 amino acids.

This clonotype has just a few counts. The rearrangement uses TRBV5-1 and TRBJ1-4; D unclear. The V gene lost 4 bases and the J gene lost 6 bases, with 13 bases spanning the gap. The CDR3 length is 14 residues. CDR1 and CDR2 from the germline V gene are SGHRS and YFSETQ. CDR3 region: CASSPARSDEKLFF. The CDR3 nucleotides read TGCGCCAGCAGCCCGGCTCGGAGCGATGAAAAACTGTTTTTT.

The gene calls are TRBV6-5 and TRBJ1-1, with D uncertain. The CDR3 extends over 13 amino acids. Germline assignment: CDR1 MNHEY and CDR2 SVGAGI. Trimming removed 6 bases from V and 6 bases from J, with 14 bases in between. CDR3 nucleotide sequence: TGTGCCAGCAGGGGTCCGACACGTTCTGAAGCTTTCTTT. Protein product: CASRGPTRSEAFF.

The gene calls are TRBV12-3 or TRBV12-4 and TRBJ1-5; no reliable D call. The germline V and J ends were trimmed by 6 bases and 5 bases, with 14 bases remaining between them. The CDR3 consists of 14 residues. The DNA for the CDR3 is TGTGCCAGCAGCCTTCGTTCTGTCCATCAGCCCCAGCATTTT. It translates to CASSLRSVHQPQHF.

The chain links TRBV20-1 to TRBJ2-1; 9 nucleotides match TRBD2. Germline trimming cut 6 bases from V and 5 bases from J; bases unmatched to any gene: 8. CDR1 and CDR2 (germline): DFQATT, SNEGSKA (reference sequence). The CDR3 length is 14 residues. Here the CDR3 DNA reads TGCAGTGCGCGGCCGGGACTAGCACACAATGAGCAGTTCTTC. Translating it yields CSARPGLAHNEQFF.

V gene TRBV20-1 combines with J gene TRBJ2-7, with D possibly matching TRBD2 (5 bases). Germline CDR1 DFQATT, CDR2 SNEGSKA (reference sequence). The CDR3 is made up of 14 amino acids. Deletions cut 5 bases from V and 0 bases from J, with 14 bases between. CDR3 sequence reads: CSAPGRGNSYEQYF. For the CDR3, the DNA is TGCAGTGCTCCCGGGCGAGGGAACTCCTACGAGCAGTACTTC.

The chain combines TRBV21-1 with TRBJ2-7; no check of the table's D call, TRBD2, against the DNA was made. TRBV21-1 is marked as a pseudogene. This CDR3 spans 15 amino acids. The CDR3 DNA reads TGTGCCAGCAGCGACCGACTGGGCCCATCCTACGAGCAGTACTTC. This encodes CASSDRLGPSYEQYF.

This clonotype was detected only once. The rearrangement links TRBV28 to TRBJ2-7; 9 bases fit TRBD1. The J call may not be correct, given that the DNA end is closer to TRBJ2-5. The CDR3 spans 14 residues. Germline V gene lookup returns CDR1 MDHEN and CDR2 SYDVKM. The chain's CDR3 is CASSLNRGRGTQYF. The CDR3 DNA is TGTGCCAGCAGTTTAAACAGGGGGCGCGGGACCCAGTACTTC.

This clonotype appeared a few times. J is TRBJ1-2 and V is TRBV20-1; D possibly corresponds to TRBD1 (5 bases). The CDR3 covers 13 residues. Looked up from germline, CDR1 is DFQATT and CDR2 is SNEGSKA (reference sequence). V was shortened by 3 bases and J by 7 bases, with 15 bases between the two germline ends. CDR3 DNA sequence: TGCAGTGCTAGGACACAGGCATTTGGTGGCTACACCTTC. Translation: CSARTQAFGGYTF.

The CDR3 spells CASSEQGGRKKTDTQYF. CDR3 nucleotides: TGTGCCAGCAGTGAACAAGGGGGACGGAAGAAAACAGATACGCAGTATTTT. This chain joins TRBV2 and TRBJ2-3; the D gene is possibly TRBD1 (6 bases). Germline CDR1 and CDR2: SNHLY and FYNNEI. The CDR3 covers 17 residues. V lost 2 bases and J lost 3, with 18 bases in between.